The T cell receptor beta chain under discussion was sequenced for a study of T cell clones after liver transplantation. Study in general: Liver transplant recipients had immunosuppression withdrawal attempted within 2 years. A pre-transplant mixed lymphocyte reaction with TCRbeta sequencing defined graft-donor-reactive clones followed in post-transplant blood. Patients counted as tolerant after at least one year off all immunosuppression, enzymes not exceeding twice normal. Study outcomes and limitations: In 5 of 8 subjects, circulating graft-donor-reactive CD4 TCRbeta sequences fell significantly after transplant.

The CDR3 is 15 residues long. Germline CDR1 reads SGHRS; CDR2 reads YFSETQ. The V and J ends lost 0 bases and 2 bases, in that order; junction bases with no gene match: 0. Libraries were prepared by immunoSEQ multiplex PCR; TCRdb keeps only in-frame clonotypes and omits some of them. The repertoire consists of over 60,000 clones, with about four fifths occurring once and the leading ten covering about 0.63%. Of note for this clone: Its antigen remains unidentified.

The chain employs TRBV5-1 and TRBJ2-1, with 9 bases fitting TRBD2. This receptor was identified in a human donor who received a liver transplant. The sequencing used CD4+ T cells from blood, collected before liver transplant. The CDR3 bases are TGCGCCAGCAGCTTGGGCGGGAGGGCCTACAATGAGCAGTTCTTC. Translation: CASSLGGRAYNEQFF. The full variable domain, in which reference TRBV5-1 and TRBJ2-1 provide the parts outside the CDR3, is KAGVTQTPRYLIKTRGQQVTLSCSPISGHRSVSWYQQTPGQGLQFLFEYFSETQRNKGNFPGRFSGRQFSNSRSEMNVSTLELGDSALYLCASSLGGRAYNEQFFGPGTRLTVL.